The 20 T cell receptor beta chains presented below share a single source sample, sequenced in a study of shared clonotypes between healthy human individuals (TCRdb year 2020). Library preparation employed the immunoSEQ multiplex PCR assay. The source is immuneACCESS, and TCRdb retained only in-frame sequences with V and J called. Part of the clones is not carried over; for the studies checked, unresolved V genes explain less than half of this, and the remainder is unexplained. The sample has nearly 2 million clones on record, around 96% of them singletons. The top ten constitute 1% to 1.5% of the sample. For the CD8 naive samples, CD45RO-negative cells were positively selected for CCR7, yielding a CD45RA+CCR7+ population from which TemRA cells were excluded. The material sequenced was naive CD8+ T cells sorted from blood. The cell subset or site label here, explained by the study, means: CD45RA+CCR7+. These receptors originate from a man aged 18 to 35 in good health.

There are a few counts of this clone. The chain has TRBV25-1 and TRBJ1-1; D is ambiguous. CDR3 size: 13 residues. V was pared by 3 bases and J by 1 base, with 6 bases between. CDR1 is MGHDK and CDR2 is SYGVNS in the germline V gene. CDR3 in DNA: TGTGCCAGCAGTGACATCTCGAACACTGAAGCTTTCTTT. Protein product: CASSDISNTEAFF. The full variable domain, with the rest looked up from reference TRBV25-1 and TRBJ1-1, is EADIYQTPRYLVIGTGKKITLECSQTMGHDKMYWYQQDPGMELHLIHYSYGVNSTEKGDLSSESTVSRIRTEHFPLTLESARPSHTSQYLCASSDISNTEAFFGQGTRLTVV.

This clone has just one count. In DNA, the CDR3 is TGTGCCAGCAGTTATGCCCGGGGTGAAAAACTGTTTTTT. This encodes CASSYARGEKLFF. The rearrangement joins TRBV6-5 to TRBJ1-4; unclear D gene. The V gene lost 3 bases and the J gene lost 7 bases, with 9 bases spanning the gap. Germline-derived CDR1 and CDR2 are MNHEY and SVGAGI. The CDR3 spans 13 residues.

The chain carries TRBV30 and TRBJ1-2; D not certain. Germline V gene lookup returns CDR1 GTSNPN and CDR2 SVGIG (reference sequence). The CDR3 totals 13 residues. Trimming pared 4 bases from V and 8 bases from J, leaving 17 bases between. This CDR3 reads CAWNPHSGGGYTF. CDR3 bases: TGTGCCTGGAATCCCCACTCGGGCGGAGGCTACACCTTC.

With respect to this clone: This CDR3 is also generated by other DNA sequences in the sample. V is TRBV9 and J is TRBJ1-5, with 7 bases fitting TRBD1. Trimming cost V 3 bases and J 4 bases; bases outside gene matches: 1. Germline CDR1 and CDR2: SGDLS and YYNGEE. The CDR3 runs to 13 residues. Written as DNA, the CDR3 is TGTGCCAGCAGCGCGACAGGGAATCAGCCCCAGCATTTT. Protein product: CASSATGNQPQHF.

The CDR3 protein is CASSLGTSLYEQYF. CDR3 in DNA: TGTGCCAGCAGCTTGGGGACTTCCCTCTACGAGCAGTACTTC. V gene TRBV5-6 combines with J gene TRBJ2-7; the D gene is possibly TRBD2 (5 bases). V lost 0 bases and J lost 3, with 10 bases in between. The CDR3 contains 14 residues. The germline V gene has CDR1 SGHDT and CDR2 YYEEEE.

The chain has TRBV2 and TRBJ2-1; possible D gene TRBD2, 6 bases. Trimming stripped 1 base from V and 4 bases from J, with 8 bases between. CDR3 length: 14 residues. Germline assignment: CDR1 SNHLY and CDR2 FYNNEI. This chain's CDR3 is CASSEGSGYNEQFF. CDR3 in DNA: TGTGCCAGCAGTGAAGGGAGCGGGTACAATGAGCAGTTCTTC.

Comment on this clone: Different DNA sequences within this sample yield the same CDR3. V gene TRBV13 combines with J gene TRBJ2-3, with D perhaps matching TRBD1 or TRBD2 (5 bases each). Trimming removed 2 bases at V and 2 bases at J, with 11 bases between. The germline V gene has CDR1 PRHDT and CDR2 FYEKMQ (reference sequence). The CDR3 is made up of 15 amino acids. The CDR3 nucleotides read TGTGCCAGCAGCTTACGGGACCCCCTCACAGATACGCAGTATTTT. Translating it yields CASSLRDPLTDTQYF.

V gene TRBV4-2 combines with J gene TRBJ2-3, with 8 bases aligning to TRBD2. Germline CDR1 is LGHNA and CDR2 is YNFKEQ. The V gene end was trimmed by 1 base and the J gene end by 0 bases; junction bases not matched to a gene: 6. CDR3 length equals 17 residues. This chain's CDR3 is CASSQVVAGGSTDTQYF. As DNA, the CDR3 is TGTGCCAGCAGCCAAGTTGTGGCGGGGGGAAGCACAGATACGCAGTATTTT.

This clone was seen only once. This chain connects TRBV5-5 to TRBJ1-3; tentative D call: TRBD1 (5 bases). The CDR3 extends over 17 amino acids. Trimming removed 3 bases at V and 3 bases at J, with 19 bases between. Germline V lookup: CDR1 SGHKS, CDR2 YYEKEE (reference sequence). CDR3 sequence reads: CASSSGGLQEFGNTIYF. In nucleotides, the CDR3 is TGTGCCAGCAGCTCGGGGGGACTTCAGGAGTTTGGAAACACCATATATTTT.

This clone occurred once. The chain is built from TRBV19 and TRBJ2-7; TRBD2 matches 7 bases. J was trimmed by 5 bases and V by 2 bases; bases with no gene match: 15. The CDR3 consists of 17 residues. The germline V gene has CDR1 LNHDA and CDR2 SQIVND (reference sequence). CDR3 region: CASSISPTGEGLNEQYF. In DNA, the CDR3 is TGTGCCAGTAGTATATCCCCCACGGGGGAGGGGCTGAACGAGCAGTACTTC.

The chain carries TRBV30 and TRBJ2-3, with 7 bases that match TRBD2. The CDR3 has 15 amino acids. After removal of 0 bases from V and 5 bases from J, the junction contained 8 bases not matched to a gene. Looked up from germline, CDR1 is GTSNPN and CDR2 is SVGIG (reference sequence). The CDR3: CAWSVPAGVGDTQYF. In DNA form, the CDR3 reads TGTGCCTGGAGTGTACCTGCGGGAGTAGGAGATACGCAGTATTTT.

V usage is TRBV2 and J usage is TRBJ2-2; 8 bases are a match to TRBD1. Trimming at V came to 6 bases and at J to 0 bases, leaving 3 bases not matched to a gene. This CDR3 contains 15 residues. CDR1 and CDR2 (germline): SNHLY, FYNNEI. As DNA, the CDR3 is TGTGCCAGCAGCCAGGGGGCTACGAACACCGGGGAGCTGTTTTTT. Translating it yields CASSQGATNTGELFF.

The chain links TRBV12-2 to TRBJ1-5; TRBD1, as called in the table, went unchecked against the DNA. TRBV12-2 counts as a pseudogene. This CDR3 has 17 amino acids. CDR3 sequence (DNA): TGTGCAAGTCGCTTACCCCCCTACAGGGATAGCAATCAGCCCCAGCATTTT. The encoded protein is CASRLPPYRDSNQPQHF.

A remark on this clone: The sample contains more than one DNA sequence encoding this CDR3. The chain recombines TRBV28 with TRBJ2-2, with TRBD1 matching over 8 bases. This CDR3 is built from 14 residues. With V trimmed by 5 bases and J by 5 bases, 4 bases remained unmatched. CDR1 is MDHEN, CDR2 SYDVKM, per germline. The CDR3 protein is CASSQTGDTGELFF. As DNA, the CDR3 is TGTGCCAGCAGTCAGACAGGGGATACCGGGGAGCTGTTTTTT.

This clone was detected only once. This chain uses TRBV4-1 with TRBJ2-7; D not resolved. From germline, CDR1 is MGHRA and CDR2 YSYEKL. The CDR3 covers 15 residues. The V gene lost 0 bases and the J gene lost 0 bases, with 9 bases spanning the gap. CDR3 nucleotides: TGCGCCAGCAGCCAAGAGGCTAGGCCCTCCTACGAGCAGTACTTC. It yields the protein CASSQEARPSYEQYF.

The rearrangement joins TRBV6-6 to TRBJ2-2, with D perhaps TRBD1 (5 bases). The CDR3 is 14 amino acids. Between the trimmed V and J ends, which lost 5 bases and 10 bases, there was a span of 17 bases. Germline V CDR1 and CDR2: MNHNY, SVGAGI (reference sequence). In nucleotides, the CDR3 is TGTGCCAGCAGTCCAACTACAGGTGGCGAGGAGCTGTTTTTT. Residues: CASSPTTGGEELFF.

The CDR3, as DNA: TGTGCCAGCAGTCCCTGGACTTCTCCCTCCTACAATGAGCAGTTCTTC. This encodes CASSPWTSPSYNEQFF. The chain recombines TRBV28 with TRBJ2-1; weak D call: TRBD2 (5 bases). This CDR3 has 16 amino acids. V shed 5 bases and J shed 0 bases, with 14 bases lying between them. CDR1 is MDHEN and CDR2 is SYDVKM in the germline V gene.

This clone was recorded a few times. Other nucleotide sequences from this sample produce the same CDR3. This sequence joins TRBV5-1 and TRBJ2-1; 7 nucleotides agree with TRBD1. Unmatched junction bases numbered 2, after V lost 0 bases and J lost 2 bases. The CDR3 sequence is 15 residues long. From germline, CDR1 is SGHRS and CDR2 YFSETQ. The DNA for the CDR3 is TGCGCCAGCAGCTTGGGACAGGGAACCTACAATGAGCAGTTCTTC. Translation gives CASSLGQGTYNEQFF.

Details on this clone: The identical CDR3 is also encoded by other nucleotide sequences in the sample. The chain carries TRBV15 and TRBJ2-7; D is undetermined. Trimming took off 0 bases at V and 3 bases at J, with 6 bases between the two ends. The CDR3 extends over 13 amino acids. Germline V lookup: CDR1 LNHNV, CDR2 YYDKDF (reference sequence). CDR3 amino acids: CATSRDSGYEQYF. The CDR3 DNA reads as TGTGCCACCAGCAGAGATTCGGGCTACGAGCAGTACTTC.

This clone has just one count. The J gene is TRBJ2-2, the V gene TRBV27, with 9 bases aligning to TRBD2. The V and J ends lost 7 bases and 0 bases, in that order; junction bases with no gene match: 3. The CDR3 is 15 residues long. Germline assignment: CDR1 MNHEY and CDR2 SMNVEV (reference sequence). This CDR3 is CASNSSGANTGELFF. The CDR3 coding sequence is TGTGCCAGCAATTCTAGCGGGGCGAACACCGGGGAGCTGTTTTTT.